This T cell receptor (beta chain) derives from a study of blood T cells in healthy people across ages. The CDR3 has 13 residues. Germline V gene lookup returns CDR1 MNHEY and CDR2 SVGEGT. V lost 0 bases and J 6 bases, leaving 9 bases between the germline ends. With respect to this clonotype: Its target is unknown.

A second PCR of about 7 to 12 cycles used a sample-barcoded 5' primer and a J-beta primer mix. TCRdb re-derived calls from the 5' RACE reads in MiXCR, one entry per CDR3 protein. The table includes approximately 800,000 distinct CDR3 sequences, 35% to 40% detected once. Findings and caveats of the study: When set beside aged donors, long-lived donors presented more naive CD4+ cells and higher diversity.

Ten milliliters of peripheral blood were drawn from each donor. The chain uses TRBV6-2 or TRBV6-3 and TRBJ2-7, with D possibly TRBD2 on 6 matching bases. The sequence derives from a man younger than 30 in good health. The sequenced material came from blood. CDR3 in DNA: TGTGCCAGCAGTTACTCACCAGCGGGCGAGCAGTACTTC. Its translation: CASSYSPAGEQYF.